The T cell receptor (beta chain) described here comes from a study of PD-1 blockade in classical Hodgkin lymphoma. This CDR3 contains 17 residues. Between the trimmed V and J ends, which lost 1 base and 2 bases, there was a span of 18 bases. CDR1 and CDR2 (germline): SEHNR, FQNEAQ (reference sequence). As to time point: cycle 4 day 1 (C4D1), after 6 weeks of nivolumab. Each of the patients experienced relapse following autologous stem cell transplantation, and their brentuximab vedotin exposure differed. The data were produced by immunoSEQ multiplex PCR, yet TCRdb's version contains in-frame clones alone and is incomplete. Of 50,000 or so clones in the sample, nearly 90% were seen once.

This clonotype originated in a human donor with classical Hodgkin lymphoma. The source material was peripheral blood mononuclear cells (PBMCs), sampled before the fourth cycle of nivolumab. The J gene is TRBJ2-7, the V gene TRBV7-9, with a weak D call TRBD1 (5 bases). CDR3 in amino acids: CASSLVHSRTTPYEQYF. DNA of the CDR3: TGTGCCAGCAGCTTAGTGCATAGCCGGACAACTCCCTACGAGCAGTACTTC.